This entry features one T cell receptor beta chain sequence. Its antigen is still unknown. Collection occurred without any documented infections or immune events in donors. The entry originates in a study of identifying expanded T cells in peripheral blood. The CDR3 consists of 14 residues. The germline V gene has CDR1 SGDLS and CDR2 YYNGEE. V gave up 0 bases and J gave up 6 bases, with 12 bases separating them. Study-level points and caveats: Over two and four weeks, about 15 and 18 clones changed, versus roughly 1.2 between replicates.

TCRdb's table, derived via immunoSEQ multiplex PCR, lists solely in-frame clones and lacks some. The table lists around 60,000 clones, about 83% of them singletons, with roughly a sixth in the top ten. The chain uses TRBV9 and TRBJ1-1, with TRBD1 as a possible D gene (5 bases). The TCR sequence derives from a person aged 18 to 75 in good health. Sequenced material: blood. CDR3 nucleotides: TGTGCCAGCAGCGTAGGCTGGGGGTCCCCTGAAGCTTTCTTT. Translated: CASSVGWGSPEAFF.